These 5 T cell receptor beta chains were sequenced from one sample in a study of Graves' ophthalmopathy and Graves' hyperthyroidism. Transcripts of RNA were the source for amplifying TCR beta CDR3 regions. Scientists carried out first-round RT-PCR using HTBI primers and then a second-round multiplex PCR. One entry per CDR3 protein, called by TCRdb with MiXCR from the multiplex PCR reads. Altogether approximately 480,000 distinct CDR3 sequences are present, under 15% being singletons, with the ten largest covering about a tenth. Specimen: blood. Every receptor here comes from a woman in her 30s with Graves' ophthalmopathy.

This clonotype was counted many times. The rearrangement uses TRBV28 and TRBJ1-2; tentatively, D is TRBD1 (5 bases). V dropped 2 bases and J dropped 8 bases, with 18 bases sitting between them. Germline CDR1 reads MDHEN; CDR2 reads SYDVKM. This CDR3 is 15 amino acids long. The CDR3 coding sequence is TGTGCCAGCAGTTTAACGCTAGGGGCGGCAGGGGGCTACACCTTC. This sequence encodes CASSLTLGAAGGYTF.

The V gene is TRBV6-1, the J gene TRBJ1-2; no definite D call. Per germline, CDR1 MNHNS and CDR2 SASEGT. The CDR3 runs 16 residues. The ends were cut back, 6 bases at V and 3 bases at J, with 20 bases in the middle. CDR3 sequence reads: CASSLLGFGSDYGYTF. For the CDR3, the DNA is TGTGCCAGCAGCCTATTAGGGTTTGGGTCGGACTATGGCTACACCTTC.

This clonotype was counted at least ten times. The CDR3 loop is CASSLAPGNIQYF. CDR3 nucleotide sequence: TGTGCCAGCAGCTTAGCCCCGGGGAACATTCAGTACTTC. The chain couples TRBV11-2 to TRBJ2-4, with a weak D call TRBD2 (5 bases). Germline CDR1 reads SGHAT; CDR2 reads FQNNGV. This CDR3 comprises 13 residues. The V gene lost 1 base and the J gene lost 7 bases, with 8 bases spanning the gap.

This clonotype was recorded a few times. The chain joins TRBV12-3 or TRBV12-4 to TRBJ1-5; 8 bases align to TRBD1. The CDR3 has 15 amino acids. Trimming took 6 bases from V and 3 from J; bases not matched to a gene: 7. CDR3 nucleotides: TGTGCCAGCAGCAACGGACAGGGAGACAATCAGCCCCAGCATTTT. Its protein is CASSNGQGDNQPQHF.

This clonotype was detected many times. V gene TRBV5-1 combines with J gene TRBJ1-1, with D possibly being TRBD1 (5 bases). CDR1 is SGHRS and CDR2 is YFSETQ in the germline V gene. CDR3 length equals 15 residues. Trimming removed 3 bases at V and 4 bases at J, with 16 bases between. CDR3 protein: CASSYSSGTGTEAFF. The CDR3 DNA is TGCGCCAGCAGCTATTCTTCAGGGACGGGCACTGAAGCTTTCTTT.